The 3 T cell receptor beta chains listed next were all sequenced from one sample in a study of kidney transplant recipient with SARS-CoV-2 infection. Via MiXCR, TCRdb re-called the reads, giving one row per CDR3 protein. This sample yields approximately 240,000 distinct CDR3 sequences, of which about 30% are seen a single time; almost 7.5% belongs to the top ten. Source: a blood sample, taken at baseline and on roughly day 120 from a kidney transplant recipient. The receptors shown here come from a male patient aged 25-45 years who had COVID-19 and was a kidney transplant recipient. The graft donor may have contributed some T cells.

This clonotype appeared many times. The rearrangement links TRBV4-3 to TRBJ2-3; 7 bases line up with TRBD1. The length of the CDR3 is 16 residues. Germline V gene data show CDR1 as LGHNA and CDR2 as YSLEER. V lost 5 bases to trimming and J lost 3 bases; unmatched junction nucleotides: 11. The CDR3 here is CASSAGPDRSTDTQYF. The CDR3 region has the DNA TGCGCCAGCAGCGCTGGGCCGGACAGGAGTACAGATACGCAGTATTTT.

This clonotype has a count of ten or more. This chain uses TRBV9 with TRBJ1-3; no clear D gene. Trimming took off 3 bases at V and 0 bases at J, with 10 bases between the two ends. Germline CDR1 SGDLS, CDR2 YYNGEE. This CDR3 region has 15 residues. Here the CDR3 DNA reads TGTGCCAGCAGCGCCTTACAAGTCTCTGGAAACACCATATATTTT. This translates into CASSALQVSGNTIYF.

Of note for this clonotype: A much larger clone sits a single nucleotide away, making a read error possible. The CDR3 spells CASSSGGNTESFF. DNA of the CDR3: TGTGCCAGCAGCAGTGGGGGGAACACTGAATCTTTCTTT. This chain uses TRBV7-3 with TRBJ1-1; perhaps TRBD1 as D (5 bases). This CDR3 region has 13 residues. Per the germline V gene, CDR1 is SGHTA and CDR2 is FQGTGA.